A single count supports the clone carrying this T cell receptor beta chain. The target antigen is unknown. Given a much more abundant clone one base away, this may be a read error. Only healthy Caucasians were enrolled as donors. This sample was taken from a study of identical twins. Study observations and caveats: Invariant cells of the MAIT and iNKT types might have partly distorted the zero-insertion analyses.

A universal primer site was created by template switching, with the cDNA bearing unique molecular identifiers. Via MiXCR, TCRdb re-called the 5' RACE reads, giving one row per CDR3 protein. The table lists about 100,000 distinct CDR3 sequences, about 5.6% of them singletons. The CDR3 runs to 12 residues. V was clipped by 1 base and J by 15 bases, with 14 bases between them. CDR1 and CDR2 (germline): LGHDT, YNNKEL (reference sequence). The rearrangement links TRBV3-1 to TRBJ2-3; TRBD2 might be the D (5 bases). The origin of this receptor is a woman between 45 and 60 years old in good health. The specimen was memory T cells sorted from blood. CDR3: CASSQARAGRYF. CDR3 in DNA: TGTGCCAGCAGCCAAGCGAGGGCAGGAAGATATTTT.